The T cell receptor beta chain described here comes from a study of siplizumab effects on memory and regulatory T cells (dated by TCRdb to about 2019). Regarding the research as a whole: The study looked at the effect of siplizumab, an anti-CD2 antibody, on alloreactive T-cell subsets in allogeneic mixed lymphocyte reactions made from human PBMCs.

As to this clone: The antigen it binds to is not known. No per-base quality is available; no much larger clone lies one base away.

Library method: the immunoSEQ multiplex PCR assay. Approximately 100,000 TCR templates per sample were assayed on the deep sequencing platform. Genomic DNA extracted from sorted T cells was the material used for TCRbeta CDR3 sequencing. In the authors' own workflow: The R programming language was used for clonal analysis of TCRbeta CDR3 data. Alloreactive CD4+ and CD8+ clones were identified by comparing unstimulated samples to CFSE-low samples taken after the reaction. Regulatory or non-regulatory origin was assigned to alloreactive CD4+ clones by matching of sequences to sorted unstimulated Treg and non-Treg repertoires. TCRdb provides this immuneACCESS table in a form limited to in-frame rearrangements. Some clones are lacking; in checked studies, under half of them reflect an unresolved V gene, and why the rest are absent is not known. Clone size and the V and J calls come from that table; the DNA yielded D and trimming. The sample yields nearly 85,000 clones; more than 85% were counted once. The biggest ten clones account for roughly 20% of the sample.

Broader findings and caveats from the paper: Whether proliferating Tregs from siplizumab cultures actually had suppressive function was not functionally confirmed. Among mappable alloreactive CD4+ clones, the Treg-derived fraction averaged around 63% with siplizumab versus around 27% in control reactions. Siplizumab significantly lowered the cumulative frequency of alloreactive sequences that could be traced to unstimulated CD4+ memory T cells. Roughly 75-97% of proliferating CD4+ or CD8+ clones could not be assigned a naive or memory phenotype. Compared with memory T cells, unstimulated naive T cells appeared more diverse, and naive cells seemed to make a substantial contribution to the alloresponse. Because sequences at frequencies below about 10^-5 were poorly captured, only a minor fraction of alloreactive clones could be mapped back to unstimulated subsets.

Between the V and J ends, shortened by 0 bases and 2 bases respectively, the junction contains 6 bases. For CDR1 and CDR2, the germline V gene (reference sequence) lists MNHEY and SMNVEV. Measured from the cysteine to the phenylalanine, the CDR3 is 14 residues long. Only CDR3 DNA remains: 42 bases, in frame from the first base. Sorted unstimulated T cells, along with proliferating T cells recovered from mixed lymphocyte reactions, underwent TCRbeta CDR3 sequencing. Fresh whole blood from around 11 HLA-typed healthy donors was used to isolate PBMCs. The sample was CD8+ T cells sorted from blood. In this chain, TRBV27 is recombined with TRBJ2-3, with the D gene not clear enough to name. The clonotype was recovered from a human donor in good health. This receptor carries the CDR3 CASSLSRITDTQYF. The DNA sequence is as follows: TGTGCCAGCAGTTTATCCAGGATCACAGATACGCAGTATTTT.